The next 15 T cell receptor beta chains were all read from a single sample in a study of blood T cell repertoires in COVID-19. The repertoire was sequenced with immunoSEQ multiplex PCR; TCRdb's copy has only in-frame clones and lacks some. The sample lists about 98,000 clones, around 85% occurring once. The sample taken for sequencing was peripheral blood. These receptor sequences come from an elderly woman with acute or convalescent COVID-19.

The gene calls are TRBV4-2 and TRBJ1-5, with D hard to call. The CDR3 contains 15 residues. Per germline, CDR1 LGHNA and CDR2 YNFKEQ. Trimming removed 0 bases from V and 6 bases from J, with 12 bases in between. CDR3 residues: CASSQDLSLFQPQHF. DNA for the CDR3: TGTGCCAGCAGCCAAGATCTATCGTTGTTTCAGCCCCAGCATTTT.

The chain is built from TRBV19 and TRBJ1-5; D ambiguous. V lost 4 bases and J lost 5, with 9 bases in between. The CDR3 runs 13 residues. Germline loops: CDR1 LNHDA, CDR2 SQIVND (reference sequence). CDR3 in DNA: TGTGCCAGTAGTAGGTTGGCAGATCAGCCCCAGCATTTT. This encodes CASSRLADQPQHF.

The rearrangement links TRBV29-1 to TRBJ2-1, with TRBD2 matching 9 bases. Germline CDR1 SQVTM, CDR2 ANQGSEA. This CDR3 is built from 15 residues. V gave up 4 bases and J gave up 7 bases; unmatched junction bases: 11. DNA for the CDR3: TGCAGCGTTGTCTTGCGGGGGGGGAAGAGAAATGAGCAGTTCTTC. It encodes CSVVLRGGKRNEQFF.

As regards this clone: A much more abundant neighbour one base away suggests this may be a read error. V usage is TRBV5-6 and J usage is TRBJ1-2, with 9 bases lining up with TRBD1. CDR3 length: 17 amino acids. Germline CDR1 and CDR2: SGHDT and YYEEEE. The CDR3 here is CVSSLAPGQGLDYGYTF. Written as DNA, the CDR3 is TGTGTCAGCAGCTTGGCCCCAGGACAGGGGTTGGACTATGGCTACACCTTC.

This chain joins TRBV29-1 and TRBJ1-2; D not certain. The V gene lost 4 bases and the J gene lost 0 bases, with 3 bases spanning the gap. The germline V gene encodes CDR1 SQVTM and CDR2 ANQGSEA. The CDR3 loop spans 11 amino acids. In nucleotides, the CDR3 is TGCAGCGTTGCGTCTAACTATGGCTACACCTTC. Protein sequence: CSVASNYGYTF.

The chain recombines TRBV11-2 with TRBJ2-5; 7 bases are a match to TRBD2. The CDR3 is 15 residues long. The germline CDR1 and CDR2 sequences are SGHAT and FQNNGV. Losses at the gene ends were 3 bases for V and 4 bases for J; bases not matched to a gene: 8. The CDR3 protein is CASSFSRGYGETQYF. The CDR3 bases are TGTGCCAGCAGCTTCTCGCGGGGGTACGGAGAGACCCAGTACTTC.

The chain is built from TRBV19 and TRBJ1-1; possibly TRBD1 for D (5 bases). There are 14 residues in the CDR3. Germline CDR1 and CDR2: LNHDA and SQIVND (reference sequence). Trimming stripped 5 bases from V and 1 base from J, with 11 bases between. The CDR3 DNA reads as TGTGCCAGTAGTCCTGTGGGGCCGAACACTGAAGCTTTCTTT. Amino acid sequence: CASSPVGPNTEAFF.

A note on this clone: Other DNA sequences in the same sample also yield this CDR3. The gene calls are TRBV24-1 and TRBJ2-5; perhaps TRBD2 as D (5 bases). From germline, CDR1 is KGHDR and CDR2 SFDVKD. Trimming left V 7 bases short and J 2 bases short, with 10 bases between. The CDR3 extends over 13 amino acids. The chain's CDR3 is CATSEGEQETQYF. CDR3 in DNA: TGTGCCACCAGCGAGGGAGAACAAGAGACCCAGTACTTC.

The chain uses TRBV9 and TRBJ1-2; the D is unclear. V was shortened by 2 bases and J by 8 bases, with 16 bases between the two germline ends. The CDR3 contains 14 residues. CDR1 and CDR2 (germline): SGDLS, YYNGEE. For the CDR3, the DNA is TGTGCCAGCAGCGTGGACGGGGTTTTTGGAGGCTACACCTTC. This gives the protein CASSVDGVFGGYTF.

The chain recombines TRBV24-1 with TRBJ2-2; maybe TRBD2 (6 bases). V lost 5 bases to trimming and J lost 5 bases, with 8 bases between them. Germline lookup yields CDR1 KGHDR and CDR2 SFDVKD. This CDR3 is 13 amino acids long. CDR3 bases: TGTGCCACCAGTGGGGCGGGGACCGGGGAGCTGTTTTTT. The encoded protein is CATSGAGTGELFF.

A remark on this clone: An end of the junction does not agree with germline; a read error may underlie this. V usage is TRBV24-1 and J usage is TRBJ2-1; D perhaps matches TRBD2 (6 bases). From germline, CDR1 is KGHDR and CDR2 SFDVKD. CDR3 length equals 14 residues. The CDR3 spells CATSDLGGSSPLIF. The CDR3 nucleotides read TGTGCCACCAGTGATTTGGGGGGGAGTTCTCCGTTAATCTTC.

The chain uses TRBV7-2 and TRBJ1-1; D remains unclear. CDR3 length: 13 residues. From germline, CDR1 is SGHTA and CDR2 FQGNSA. The ends were cut back, 5 bases at V and 5 bases at J, with 12 bases in the middle. In DNA, the CDR3 is TGTGCCAGCAGCCTCTTACACGGGACTGAAGCTTTCTTT. It translates to CASSLLHGTEAFF. Combining the CDR3 with reference TRBV7-2 and TRBJ1-1 gives the whole variable domain GAGVSQSPSNKVTEKGKDVELRCDPISGHTALYWYRQSLGQGLEFLIYFQGNSAPDKSGLPSDRFSAERTGGSVSTLTIQRTQQEDSAVYLCASSLLHGTEAFFGQGTRLTVV.

Written as DNA, the CDR3 is TGCGCCAGCAGCTTGGCCCCGGGGAACACTGAAGCTTTCTTT. Protein product: CASSLAPGNTEAFF. The J gene is TRBJ1-1, the V gene TRBV5-1; no definite D call. This CDR3 comprises 14 residues. Trimming stripped 0 bases from V and 1 base from J, with 7 bases between. Germline loops: CDR1 SGHRS, CDR2 YFSETQ.

V gene TRBV7-2 combines with J gene TRBJ1-1; D may be TRBD1 (6 bases). CDR1 and CDR2 (germline): SGHTA, FQGNSA. The CDR3 totals 14 residues. V was shortened by 5 bases and J by 1 base, with 11 bases between the two germline ends. The CDR3 loop is CASSIPGQNTEAFF. For the CDR3, the DNA is TGTGCCAGCAGCATACCGGGACAGAACACTGAAGCTTTCTTT.

This chain links TRBV4-3 with TRBJ1-5; D possibly corresponds to TRBD1 (6 bases). CDR3 length: 15 amino acids. Looked up from germline, CDR1 is LGHNA and CDR2 is YSLEER. Trimming removed 0 bases from V and 4 bases from J, with 10 bases in between. The CDR3 loop is CASSQDLQGNQPQHF. The CDR3 nucleotides read TGCGCCAGCAGCCAAGATTTGCAGGGGAATCAGCCCCAGCATTTT.